The 5 T cell receptor beta chains listed next were all sequenced from one sample in a study of human thymus T cells. TCRdb keeps only in-frame clones here, not all; method: immunoSEQ multiplex PCR. This sample has 45,000 to 75,000 clones, with 94% found just once. Sequencing input: blood. These receptors were collected from a boy in the first two years of life with a congenital heart defect but otherwise immunologically healthy.

The V gene is TRBV2, the J gene TRBJ2-1; 7 bases agree with TRBD1. Germline V gives CDR1 SNHLY, CDR2 FYNNEI. The CDR3 runs 15 residues. The junction had 4 bases not matched to a gene; V was cut back by 4 bases and J by 1 base. The CDR3 region is CASSATGLSYNEQFF. CDR3 DNA sequence: TGTGCCAGCAGTGCGACAGGGTTATCCTACAATGAGCAGTTCTTC.

This chain links TRBV7-2 with TRBJ1-2; perhaps TRBD1 as D (6 bases). The CDR3 extends over 13 amino acids. Per germline, CDR1 SGHTA and CDR2 FQGNSA. V lost 2 bases to trimming and J lost 8 bases, with 12 bases between them. Here the CDR3 reads CASSLFRGRGYTF. The CDR3 DNA is TGTGCCAGCAGCTTATTCAGGGGCCGGGGCTACACCTTC. The whole variable domain, remainder taken from reference TRBV7-2 and TRBJ1-2, is GAGVSQSPSNKVTEKGKDVELRCDPISGHTALYWYRQSLGQGLEFLIYFQGNSAPDKSGLPSDRFSAERTGGSVSTLTIQRTQQEDSAVYLCASSLFRGRGYTFGSGTRLTVV.

The chain employs TRBV7-9 and TRBJ2-7; 10 bases fit TRBD2. The CDR3 totals 15 residues. Germline loops: CDR1 SEHNR, CDR2 FQNEAQ (reference sequence). V lost 3 bases to trimming and J lost 3 bases; unmatched junction nucleotides: 5. The CDR3 loop reads CASSFLAGAYYEQYF. The CDR3 DNA follows: TGTGCCAGCAGCTTTCTAGCGGGGGCCTACTACGAGCAGTACTTC.

About this clone: Relative to the germline gene, one junction end is altered; a read error may explain this. The chain combines TRBV7-7 with TRBJ2-2; 7 bases line up with TRBD1. This CDR3 is 13 amino acids long. Per the germline V gene, CDR1 is SSHAT and CDR2 is FNYEAQ (reference sequence). In DNA, the CDR3 is TGTGCTAGCAGGACAGGGAACACCGGGGAGCTGTTTTTT. Protein: CASRTGNTGELFF.

This sequence joins TRBV15 and TRBJ2-1, with D tentatively TRBD2 (6 bases). The V gene lost 0 bases and the J gene lost 6 bases, with 12 bases spanning the gap. Germline assignment: CDR1 LNHNV and CDR2 YYDKDF (reference sequence). The CDR3 is 15 residues long. Written as DNA, the CDR3 is TGTGCCACCAGCAGAGATAGGGCTAGCGCCAATGAGCAGTTCTTC. This codes for CATSRDRASANEQFF.